These T cell receptor beta chains were read from a single sample in a study of T cells after yellow fever vaccination. Via MiXCR, TCRdb re-called the 5' RACE reads, giving one row per CDR3 protein. The sample carries 510,000 or so distinct CDR3 sequences, 19% recorded once. The sequencing here drew on PBMCs, taken 15 days after the yellow fever booster vaccination. These receptors all come from a man aged 30-40 years who received the YFV17D yellow fever vaccine. The CDR3 runs from the conserved cysteine through the conserved F or W. D genes are given only for firm matches. For some rows the clone size is stated as once, few or many, or as a class when expanded; others skip it.

J gene,D gene,clone size,V gene,CDR3 protein,CDR3 DNA
TRBJ1-5,TRBD1,few,TRBV27,CASSRDRGQPQHF,TGTGCCAGCAGTAGGGACAGGGGTCAGCCCCAGCATTTT
TRBJ2-7,.,.,TRBV12-3/TRBV12-4,CASSLAGNFDAHEQYF,TGTGCCAGCAGTTTAGCGGGAAATTTCGATGCGCACGAGCAGTACTTC
TRBJ2-7,.,few,TRBV23-1,CASPEGAYEQYF,TGCGCCAGCCCCGAGGGAGCATACGAGCAGTACTTC
TRBJ2-7,TRBD1,few,TRBV5-1,CASSVGQGGNEQYF,TGCGCCAGCAGCGTGGGACAGGGGGGGAACGAGCAGTACTTC
TRBJ2-1,.,.,TRBV20-1,CSARPAGGDKGYNEQFF,TGCAGTGCTAGACCCGCCGGGGGTGACAAAGGTTACAATGAGCAGTTCTTC
TRBJ2-4,TRBD1,few,TRBV7-2,CASSFGTGSNIQYF,TGTGCCAGCAGCTTCGGGACAGGGAGCAACATTCAGTACTTC
TRBJ2-3,TRBD2,.,TRBV6-1,CASSLSGRGTDTQYF,TGTGCCAGCAGTCTTAGCGGGAGGGGAACAGATACGCAGTATTTT
TRBJ2-2,.,.,TRBV9,CASSATGVGGELFF,TGTGCCAGCAGCGCCACCGGAGTCGGCGGGGAGCTGTTTTTT
TRBJ2-3,TRBD2,few,TRBV7-2,CASSLVLLAGSTDTQYF,TGTGCCAGCAGCTTAGTGCTACTAGCGGGATCCACAGATACGCAGTATTTT
TRBJ2-3,TRBD2,.,TRBV20-1,CSASKLAGGPVSDTQYF,TGCAGTGCTAGCAAATTGGCGGGAGGGCCGGTCTCAGATACGCAGTATTTT
TRBJ2-1,.,.,TRBV28,CASKGYNEQFF,TGTGCCAGCAAAGGTTACAATGAGCAGTTCTTC
TRBJ1-4,.,few,TRBV7-9,CASSLGTGAYNEKLFF,TGTGCCAGCAGCTTAGGTACGGGGGCCTACAATGAAAAACTGTTTTTT
TRBJ2-1,TRBD2,.,TRBV5-1,CASSPPTSGSPSNEQFF,TGCGCCAGCAGCCCACCTACTAGCGGGAGCCCTAGCAATGAGCAGTTCTTC
TRBJ2-7,.,.,TRBV30,CAWSQGREQYF,TGTGCCTGGAGCCAGGGCAGGGAGCAGTACTTC
TRBJ2-5,.,few,TRBV15,CATSLSTGPEETQYF,TGTGCCACCAGTCTGAGTACTGGGCCGGAAGAGACCCAGTACTTC
TRBJ2-5,.,few,TRBV11-2,CASSLGGGSQTQYF,TGTGCCAGCAGCTTGGGGGGGGGCTCGCAGACCCAGTACTTC
TRBJ2-7,.,.,TRBV12-3/TRBV12-4,CASSFFSPGGYEQYF,TGTGCCAGCAGTTTTTTCAGCCCTGGGGGCTACGAGCAGTACTTC
TRBJ2-1,.,few,TRBV18,CASSPDQGYEQFF,TGTGCCAGCTCACCGGATCAGGGCTATGAGCAGTTCTTC
TRBJ2-1,TRBD2,.,TRBV12-3/TRBV12-4,CASTDLGLAGGQQFF,TGTGCCAGCACCGACCTGGGACTAGCGGGAGGGCAGCAGTTCTTC
TRBJ2-1,TRBD2,.,TRBV14,CASSGTSGRALYEQFF,TGTGCCAGCAGTGGGACTAGCGGGAGGGCCTTGTATGAGCAGTTCTTC
TRBJ2-3,.,once,TRBV5-4,CASSLKATKGTDTQYF,TGTGCCAGCAGCTTGAAGGCAACTAAGGGAACAGATACGCAGTATTTT
TRBJ2-6,.,.,TRBV10-2,CASSGWAELSGANVLTF,TGCGCCAGCAGTGGGTGGGCCGAGCTCTCTGGGGCCAACGTCCTGACTTTC
TRBJ2-7,TRBD2,few,TRBV4-3,CASSDAPGLEVFEQYF,TGCGCCAGCAGCGACGCCCCGGGACTAGAAGTATTCGAGCAGTACTTC
TRBJ2-5,TRBD1,.,TRBV20-1,CSAHRGSYQETQYF,TGCAGTGCCCACAGGGGGTCATATCAAGAGACCCAGTACTTC
TRBJ1-1,.,.,TRBV7-2,CASSLDEVTVKAFF,TGTGCCAGCAGCTTAGATGAGGTGACAGTAAAAGCTTTCTTT
TRBJ2-2,.,few,TRBV6-6,CASSFGNSGELFF,TGTGCCAGCAGTTTTGGGAACTCCGGGGAGCTGTTTTTT
TRBJ2-5,.,.,TRBV12-3/TRBV12-4,CASSLSKTQYF,TGTGCCAGCAGTTTAAGTAAGACCCAGTACTTC
TRBJ2-1,TRBD2,.,TRBV19,CASTPSGRARQFF,TGTGCCAGTACCCCCAGTGGGAGGGCCCGTCAGTTCTTC
TRBJ2-1,.,once,TRBV7-2,CASSPLGGPDEQFF,TGTGCCAGCAGCCCTCTGGGGGGACCCGATGAGCAGTTCTTC